Below, 17 T cell receptor beta chains from the same sample are listed, as sequenced in a study of CD4 T cells in relation to SARS-CoV-2 and coronaviruses. The method was immunoSEQ multiplex PCR; TCRdb's version includes in-frame clones alone and lacks a portion of them. The top ten hold roughly 10% of the sample, which has tens of thousands of clones, around nine tenths seen once. Sequencing was carried out using memory CD4+ T cells from PBMCs. The source of these receptors is an adult with COVID-19.

The gene calls are TRBV28 and TRBJ2-7, with TRBD1 as a possible D gene (6 bases). The CDR3 is made up of 14 amino acids. V lost 11 bases and J 0 bases, leaving 17 bases between the germline ends. Germline assignment: CDR1 MDHEN and CDR2 SYDVKM. CDR3 residues: CAVQTGRDSYEQYF. CDR3 nucleotide sequence: TGTGCCGTCCAGACAGGCAGGGACTCCTACGAGCAGTACTTC.

The chain carries TRBV5-1 and TRBJ1-2; TRBD1 might be the D (5 bases). Trimming stripped 2 bases from V and 6 bases from J, with 11 bases between. Per germline, CDR1 SGHRS and CDR2 YFSETQ. This CDR3 region has 13 residues. CDR3 amino acids: CASSFQGSHGYTF. The CDR3 DNA reads as TGCGCCAGCAGCTTTCAGGGTTCCCATGGCTACACCTTC.

This CDR3 is CSVGGGLQPQHF. For the CDR3, the DNA is TGCAGCGTTGGCGGCGGGTTGCAGCCCCAGCATTTT. V gene TRBV29-1 combines with J gene TRBJ1-5; unclear D gene. This CDR3 is 12 amino acids long. V was trimmed by 4 bases and J by 7 bases, leaving 11 bases between them. Germline-derived CDR1 and CDR2 are SQVTM and ANQGSEA.

The CDR3 here is CATSYPGRETQYF. The CDR3 bases are TGTGCCACCAGTTACCCTGGGCGGGAGACCCAGTACTTC. The chain has TRBV24-1 and TRBJ2-5; no reliable D call. The CDR3 is 13 amino acids. Germline CDR1 and CDR2: KGHDR and SFDVKD. The V and J ends lost 6 bases and 5 bases respectively, with 12 bases between them.

The rearrangement uses TRBV7-9 and TRBJ2-4, with D perhaps TRBD2 (6 bases). The CDR3 loop spans 15 amino acids. The V gene lost 1 base and the J gene lost 6 bases, with 13 bases spanning the gap. The V gene's germline CDR1 is SEHNR and CDR2 FQNEAQ (reference sequence). CDR3 DNA sequence: TGTGCCAGCAGCTTAGTTGAGGGGCGGGGAAACATTCAGTACTTC. It translates to CASSLVEGRGNIQYF. Supplemented by reference TRBV7-9 and TRBJ2-4, the full variable domain reads DTGVSQNPRHKITKRGQNVTFRCDPISEHNRLYWYRQTLGQGPEFLTYFQNEAQLEKSRLLSDRFSAERPKGSFSTLEIQRTEQGDSAMYLCASSLVEGRGNIQYFGAGTRLSVL.

The gene calls are TRBV2 and TRBJ1-1, with D perhaps TRBD1 (6 bases). Deletions cut 8 bases from V and 0 bases from J, with 13 bases between. Germline CDR1 reads SNHLY; CDR2 reads FYNNEI. This CDR3 has 14 amino acids. The DNA for the CDR3 is TGTGCCAGCCGCAGGGACATCATGAACACTGAAGCTTTCTTT. As protein: CASRRDIMNTEAFF.

The V gene is TRBV5-6, the J gene TRBJ1-4, with 9 bases fitting TRBD1. Germline V lookup: CDR1 SGHDT, CDR2 YYEEEE. The CDR3 runs 15 residues. V shed 4 bases, J shed 4 bases, and the junction held 5 bases outside the gene matches. The CDR3 is CASSPGTGINEKLFF. For the CDR3, the DNA is TGTGCCAGCAGCCCCGGGACAGGGATTAATGAAAAACTGTTTTTT.

This clone was observed once. The chain couples TRBV2 to TRBJ2-7; 9 nucleotides align to TRBD1. CDR3 length: 15 residues. V was pared by 6 bases and J by 1 base, with 7 bases of the junction left unmatched. The germline CDR1 and CDR2 sequences are SNHLY and FYNNEI. DNA of the CDR3: TGTGCCAGCAGCCGGGACAGGGTGATATCCTACGAGCAGTACTTC. As protein: CASSRDRVISYEQYF.

J is TRBJ2-3 and V is TRBV4-1; weak D call: TRBD2 (7 bases). V lost 1 base to trimming and J lost 4 bases, with 9 bases between them. The germline V gene encodes CDR1 MGHRA and CDR2 YSYEKL. This CDR3 comprises 14 residues. The CDR3 DNA follows: TGCGCCAGCAGCCAAGGAGGGGGGGCAGATACGCAGTATTTT. Protein sequence: CASSQGGGADTQYF.

V and J are TRBV7-9 and TRBJ2-4; either TRBD1 or TRBD2 may supply D (6 bases each). The CDR3 is 17 residues long. CDR1 and CDR2 (germline): SEHNR, FQNEAQ (reference sequence). V was cut by 5 bases and J by 0 bases, with 17 bases left in between. DNA of the CDR3: TGTGCCAGCAGCGCCCGACAGGAGGGATTAGCCAAAAACATTCAGTACTTC. It yields the protein CASSARQEGLAKNIQYF.

This clone has only a few counts. V is TRBV3-1 (or the pseudogene TRBV3-2) and J is TRBJ2-1; 11 bases map to TRBD2. The CDR3 covers 12 residues. The junction had 1 base not matched to a gene; V was cut back by 1 base and J by 14 bases. The germline gives CDR1 LGHDT, CDR2 YNNKEL (reference sequence). The CDR3 is CASSQGSGGEFF. As DNA, the CDR3 is TGTGCCAGCAGCCAAGGTAGCGGGGGGGAGTTCTTC.

CDR3 protein: CASRGTGEIQPQHF. CDR3 DNA: TGTGCCAGCAGAGGGACAGGGGAAATTCAGCCCCAGCATTTT. The V and J genes are TRBV25-1 and TRBJ1-5, with TRBD1 identical over 10 bases. CDR1 MGHDK and CDR2 SYGVNS come from the germline V gene. The CDR3 extends over 14 amino acids. V was pared by 6 bases and J by 6 bases, with 5 bases of the junction left unmatched.

This chain links TRBV21-1 with TRBJ2-7; the tabulated D call, TRBD1, remains unverified against the DNA. TRBV21-1 is a documented pseudogene. CDR3 length: 15 residues. DNA for the CDR3: TGTGCCAGCAGCTCGTTGCGACAGGGCCTCTACGAGCAGTACTTC. This translates into CASSSLRQGLYEQYF.

The chain is built from TRBV7-6 and TRBJ2-1, with 10 bases fitting TRBD2. Germline V gene sequence: CDR1 SGHVS, CDR2 FNYEAQ. V lost 5 bases, J lost 5 bases, and 9 bases stayed unmatched. This CDR3 region has 16 residues. CDR3 residues: CASSPVGAGGDNEQFF. For the CDR3, the DNA is TGTGCCAGCAGCCCCGTGGGAGCGGGGGGGGACAATGAGCAGTTCTTC.

The rearrangement joins TRBV5-6 to TRBJ2-5, with 9 bases aligning to TRBD2. The CDR3 covers 16 residues. V lost 4 bases to trimming and J lost 0 bases; unmatched junction nucleotides: 7. Germline values: CDR1 SGHDT, CDR2 YYEEEE. The CDR3 nucleotides are TGTGCCAGCAGCGAAAGTAGCGGGGGCCACCAAGAGACCCAGTACTTC. It is translated as CASSESSGGHQETQYF. The whole variable domain, remainder taken from reference TRBV5-6 and TRBJ2-5, is DAGVTQSPTHLIKTRGQQVTLRCSPKSGHDTVSWYQQALGQGPQFIFQYYEEEERQRGNFPDRFSGHQFPNYSSELNVNALLLGDSALYLCASSESSGGHQETQYFGPGTRLLVL.

This sequence joins TRBV14 and TRBJ2-3; D ambiguous. CDR1 and CDR2 from the germline V gene are SGHDN and FVKESK. V lost 4 bases and J 0 bases, leaving 14 bases between the germline ends. The CDR3 consists of 16 residues. CDR3 region: CASSRPGRASTDTQYF. The CDR3 DNA reads as TGTGCCAGCAGCCGTCCCGGACGGGCTAGCACAGATACGCAGTATTTT.

This sequence joins TRBV19 and TRBJ1-1; no definite D call. The V gene lost 3 bases and the J gene lost 1 base, with 6 bases spanning the gap. The CDR3 length is 13 residues. Germline CDR1 is LNHDA and CDR2 is SQIVND (reference sequence). The CDR3 region has the DNA TGTGCCAGTAGTATCTATCCGAACACTGAAGCTTTCTTT. Translation: CASSIYPNTEAFF. The complete variable domain, with remaining parts taken from reference TRBV19 and TRBJ1-1, reads DGGITQSPKYLFRKEGQNVTLSCEQNLNHDAMYWYRQDPGQGLRLIYYSQIVNDFQKGDIAEGYSVSREKKESFPLTVTSAQKNPTAFYLCASSIYPNTEAFFGQGTRLTVV.